This TCR beta chain was sequenced in a study of blood T cell repertoires in COVID-19. Study-wide background: COVID-19 samples from acute and convalescent phases originated in the United States, Italy and Spain.

Unmatched junction bases numbered 4, after V lost 0 bases and J lost 4 bases. Germline V gives CDR1 SGDLS, CDR2 YYNGEE. The CDR3 runs to 16 residues. Study processing details: Counts of nucleated cells, estimated from reference gene primer amplification, were obtained. Sequencing was performed with immunoSEQ multiplex PCR; in TCRdb, only in-frame clones are kept and a portion is missing. V and J calls and clone size are those listed in that table; D and trimming were worked out from the DNA. The sample lists about 150,000 clones; around 87% were seen once. Enrolment of Seattle patients took place during active infection, and they were followed longitudinally.

Sequencing was done on a sample of peripheral blood. The rearrangement links TRBV9 to TRBJ2-2; 9 bases are a match to TRBD2. This clonotype was obtained from a man in his 60s with COVID-19, enrolled during active disease. The CDR3 bases are TGTGCCAGCAGCGTAGGCGGGGGGGCTAGCACCGGGGAGCTGTTTTTT. Protein product: CASSVGGGASTGELFF.